Reported below is one T cell receptor (beta chain). Here immunoSEQ multiplex PCR was the method, and the copy in TCRdb shows in-frame clones only, minus some. Here the sample spans roughly 280,000 clones, less than 95% being singletons. This sample stems from a study of blood T cell repertoires in COVID-19. Study-wide background: In each case, the material was cDNA or gDNA derived from T cells, B-cell-depleted T cells, or PBMCs.

This study enrolled people aged 18 to 89 from about two dozen US geographic areas. Categorization into cohorts depended on clinical history that participants reported. A COVID-19 case was met by exposed participants within 2 weeks before study entry. This clonotype originated in a man between 35 and 55 years old who had been exposed to COVID-19. Input material: PBMCs or T cells enriched from blood (not recorded which).

CDR3 bases: TGTGCCAGCAGTGAAGTGGGACACCTTACCTACGAGCAGTACTTC. Encoded protein: CASSEVGHLTYEQYF. The chain carries TRBV6-1 and TRBJ2-7; possible D gene TRBD1, 6 bases. CDR3 size: 15 residues. Germline V gene lookup returns CDR1 MNHNS and CDR2 SASEGT. Trimming took 1 base from V and 2 from J, leaving 12 bases between them.